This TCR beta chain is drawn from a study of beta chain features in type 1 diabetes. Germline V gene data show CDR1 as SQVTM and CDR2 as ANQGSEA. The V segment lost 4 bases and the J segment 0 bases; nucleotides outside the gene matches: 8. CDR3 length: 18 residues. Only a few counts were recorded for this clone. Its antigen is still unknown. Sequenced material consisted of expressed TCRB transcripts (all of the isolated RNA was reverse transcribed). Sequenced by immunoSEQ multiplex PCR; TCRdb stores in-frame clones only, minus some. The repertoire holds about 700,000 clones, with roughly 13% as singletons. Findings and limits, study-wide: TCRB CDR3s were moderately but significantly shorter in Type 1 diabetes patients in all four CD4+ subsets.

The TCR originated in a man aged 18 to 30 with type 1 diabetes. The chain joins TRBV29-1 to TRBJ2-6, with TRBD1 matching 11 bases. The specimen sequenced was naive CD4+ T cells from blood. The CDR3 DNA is TGCAGCGTTGGCCCAGGACAGGGGGCCGCCTCTGGGGCCAACGTCCTGACTTTC. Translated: CSVGPGQGAASGANVLTF.